This T cell receptor beta chain was sequenced during a study of blood T cell repertoires in COVID-19. Ages ranged from about 18 to 89 years, with residence in under 25 US areas. Recovered participants had two consecutive negative NP/OP PCR tests, healthcare professional clearance, or symptom resolution. Authors' data handling: It was from reference gene primer amplification that nucleated cell counts were estimated. Clones were sequenced by immunoSEQ multiplex PCR, and TCRdb holds only the in-frame ones, with some missing. V and J calls and clone size come straight from that table; D and trimming were deduced from the DNA. Here the sample spans 250,000 or so clones, around nine tenths being singletons. Germline lookup yields CDR1 SGHTA and CDR2 FQGNSA. This CDR3 is built from 16 residues. J lost 3 bases, V lost 3 bases, and 8 bases had no gene match.

The TCR originated in a woman under 30 who had recovered from COVID-19. The sample was PBMCs or T cells enriched from blood (not recorded which). The V gene is TRBV7-2, the J gene TRBJ1-5; TRBD1 aligns across 7 bases. The CDR3 region has the DNA TGTGCCAGCAGCTTTCGTCAGGGGGATATCAATCAGCCCCAGCATTTT. This encodes CASSFRQGDINQPQHF.